Below, one T cell receptor beta chain is given with its context. Antigen specificity is unknown. Tregs were sorted as CD4+CD25+CD127-/low cells. Germline CDR1 is MNHNS and CDR2 is SASEGT. V dropped 5 bases and J dropped 0; count of bases not matched to a gene: 6. The CDR3 runs to 15 residues. General observations from the study: Tumor memory CD4+ T cell TCR gene usage was found to cluster with blood and lymph node memory CD4+ cells and with lymph node naive CD4+ cells.

After constant-region reverse-primer amplification, full-length variable regions underwent semi-nested PCR with Nested Universal Primer A. TCRdb called the 5' RACE reads again in MiXCR, with one record for every CDR3 protein. The table shows approximately 57,000 distinct CDR3 sequences, with around 21% occurring only once. The TCR sequence derives from a female donor with breast cancer. Material: tumor-infiltrating Tregs sorted from the breast tumor. The V gene is TRBV6-1, the J gene TRBJ1-1; 7 bases match TRBD1. CDR3 coding DNA: TGTGCCAGCAGTAAACAGGGGTTAGTGAACACTGAAGCTTTCTTT. Protein product: CASSKQGLVNTEAFF.